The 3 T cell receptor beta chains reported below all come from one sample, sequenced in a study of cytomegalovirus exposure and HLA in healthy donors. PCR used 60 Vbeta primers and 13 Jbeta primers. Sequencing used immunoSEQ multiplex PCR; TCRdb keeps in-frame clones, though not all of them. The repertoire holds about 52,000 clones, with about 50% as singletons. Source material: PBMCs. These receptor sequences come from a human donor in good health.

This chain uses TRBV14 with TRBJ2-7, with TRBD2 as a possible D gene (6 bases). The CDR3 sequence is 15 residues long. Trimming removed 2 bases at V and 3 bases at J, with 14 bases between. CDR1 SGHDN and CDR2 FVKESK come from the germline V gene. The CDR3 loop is CASSQRRDGGYEQYF. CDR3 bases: TGTGCCAGCAGCCAAAGGAGAGACGGGGGCTACGAGCAGTACTTC.

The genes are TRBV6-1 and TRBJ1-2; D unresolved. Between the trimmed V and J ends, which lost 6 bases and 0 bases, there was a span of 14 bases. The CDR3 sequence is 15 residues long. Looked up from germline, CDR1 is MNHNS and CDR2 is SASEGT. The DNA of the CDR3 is TGTGCCAGCAGCCCTGTGGAGGGAACTAACTATGGCTACACCTTC. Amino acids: CASSPVEGTNYGYTF.

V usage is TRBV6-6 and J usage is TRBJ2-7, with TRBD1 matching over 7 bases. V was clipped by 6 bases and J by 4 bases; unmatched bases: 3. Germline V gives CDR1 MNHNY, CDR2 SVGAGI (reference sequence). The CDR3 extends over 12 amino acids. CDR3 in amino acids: CASRKQGYEQYF. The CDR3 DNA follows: TGTGCCAGCAGGAAACAGGGGTACGAGCAGTACTTC.